Each of the 7 T cell receptor beta chains below was sequenced from the same sample in a study of T cell responses to AZD1222 COVID-19 vaccine. TCRdb keeps only in-frame clones here, not all; method: immunoSEQ multiplex PCR. The sample lists about 150,000 clones, roughly nine tenths occurring once. The sample in question was peripheral blood, obtained on day 0 of AZD1222 vaccination. These receptor sequences come from an adult in good health.

The chain joins TRBV27 to TRBJ1-4; D is perhaps TRBD1 (5 bases). CDR1 is MNHEY and CDR2 is SMNVEV in the germline V gene (reference sequence). V lost 6 bases, J lost 8 bases, and 7 bases lay in between. The CDR3 is made up of 11 amino acids. The CDR3 reads CASRGGEKLFF. CDR3 DNA sequence: TGTGCCAGCAGGGGGGGAGAAAAACTGTTTTTT. Full variable domain (remainder filled in from reference TRBV27 and TRBJ1-4): EAQVTQNPRYLITVTGKKLTVTCSQNMNHEYMSWYRQDPGLGLRQIYYSMNVEVTDKGDVPEGYKVSRKEKRNFPLILESPSPNQTSLYFCASRGGEKLFFGSGTQLSVL.

Notes on this clone: Other nucleotide sequences in the sample specify the same CDR3. The chain is built from TRBV18 and TRBJ2-3; no definite D call. The length of the CDR3 is 12 residues. V was shortened by 3 bases and J by 0 bases, with 1 base between the two germline ends. Germline V gene data show CDR1 as KGHSH and CDR2 as LQKENI. The chain's CDR3 is CASSPSTDTQYF. For the CDR3, the DNA is TGTGCCAGCTCACCCAGCACAGATACGCAGTATTTT.

This sequence joins TRBV4-1 and TRBJ2-7; D tentatively reads TRBD1 or TRBD2 (5 bases each). Per germline, CDR1 MGHRA and CDR2 YSYEKL. V dropped 1 base and J dropped 6 bases, with 22 bases sitting between them. The CDR3 has 17 amino acids. As DNA, the CDR3 is TGCGCCAGCAGCCAAGCCGATCTTCCTGGGACGGGATCCGAGCAGTACTTC. This sequence encodes CASSQADLPGTGSEQYF.

The rearrangement links TRBV10-1 to TRBJ1-6; 10 bases fit TRBD1. There are 13 residues in the CDR3. The junction had 7 bases not matched to a gene; V was cut back by 10 bases and J by 10 bases. Germline lookup yields CDR1 WNHNN and CDR2 SYGVQD (reference sequence). The CDR3, as DNA: TGCGCCATCCCGACAGGGGGCTCGTCACCCCTCCACTTT. Translated: CAIPTGGSSPLHF.

The V and J genes are TRBV15 and TRBJ2-1; perhaps TRBD1 as D (5 bases). V dropped 1 base and J dropped 3 bases, with 10 bases sitting between them. The germline gives CDR1 LNHNV, CDR2 YYDKDF (reference sequence). The CDR3 covers 15 residues. DNA of the CDR3: TGTGCCACCAGCAGAGGACAGACCAGCTACAATGAGCAGTTCTTC. This codes for CATSRGQTSYNEQFF.

This chain joins TRBV6-6 and TRBJ1-1, with 7 bases matching TRBD1. Germline V gene lookup returns CDR1 MNHNY and CDR2 SVGAGI (reference sequence). This CDR3 spans 15 amino acids. Losses at the gene ends were 10 bases for V and 0 bases for J; bases not matched to a gene: 11. DNA of the CDR3: TGTGCCACCACACGGGGACAGACGATGAACACTGAAGCTTTCTTT. This encodes CATTRGQTMNTEAFF.

V usage is TRBV4-2 and J usage is TRBJ2-1; 13 bases align to TRBD2. The CDR3 runs 17 residues. Germline lookup yields CDR1 LGHNA and CDR2 YNFKEQ. V dropped 3 bases and J dropped 2; count of bases not matched to a gene: 4. The CDR3 is CASSHELAGGPYNEQFF. The CDR3, as DNA: TGTGCCAGCAGCCACGAACTAGCGGGAGGGCCCTACAATGAGCAGTTCTTC.